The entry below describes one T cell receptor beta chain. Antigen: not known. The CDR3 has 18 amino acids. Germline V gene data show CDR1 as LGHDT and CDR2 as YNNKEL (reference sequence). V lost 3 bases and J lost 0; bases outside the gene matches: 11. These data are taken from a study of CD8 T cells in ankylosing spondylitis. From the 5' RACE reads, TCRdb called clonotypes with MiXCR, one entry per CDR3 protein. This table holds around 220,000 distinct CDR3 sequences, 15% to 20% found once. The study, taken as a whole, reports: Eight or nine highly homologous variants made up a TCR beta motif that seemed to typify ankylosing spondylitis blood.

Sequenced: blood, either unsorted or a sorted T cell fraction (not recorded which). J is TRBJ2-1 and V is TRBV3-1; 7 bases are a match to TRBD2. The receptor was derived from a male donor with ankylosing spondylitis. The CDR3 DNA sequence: TGTGCCAGCAGCCAGTGGGAGTCTAGCGGAAGCTCCTACAATGAGCAGTTCTTC. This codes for CASSQWESSGSSYNEQFF.